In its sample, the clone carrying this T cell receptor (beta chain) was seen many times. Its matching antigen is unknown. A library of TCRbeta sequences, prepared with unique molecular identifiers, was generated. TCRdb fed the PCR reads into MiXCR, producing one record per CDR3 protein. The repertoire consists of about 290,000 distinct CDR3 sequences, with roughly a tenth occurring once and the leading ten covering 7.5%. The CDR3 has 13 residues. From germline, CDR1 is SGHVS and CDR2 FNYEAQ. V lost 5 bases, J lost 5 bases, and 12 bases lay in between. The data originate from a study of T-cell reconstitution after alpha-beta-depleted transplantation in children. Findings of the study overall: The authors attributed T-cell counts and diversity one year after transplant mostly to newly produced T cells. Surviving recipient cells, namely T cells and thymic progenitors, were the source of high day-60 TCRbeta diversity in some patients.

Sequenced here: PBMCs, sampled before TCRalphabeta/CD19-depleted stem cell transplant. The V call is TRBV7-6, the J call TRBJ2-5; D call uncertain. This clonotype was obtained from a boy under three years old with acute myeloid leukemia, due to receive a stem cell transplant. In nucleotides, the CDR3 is TGTGCCAGCAGCCTAACCGTGGTGGAGACCCAGTACTTC. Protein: CASSLTVVETQYF.